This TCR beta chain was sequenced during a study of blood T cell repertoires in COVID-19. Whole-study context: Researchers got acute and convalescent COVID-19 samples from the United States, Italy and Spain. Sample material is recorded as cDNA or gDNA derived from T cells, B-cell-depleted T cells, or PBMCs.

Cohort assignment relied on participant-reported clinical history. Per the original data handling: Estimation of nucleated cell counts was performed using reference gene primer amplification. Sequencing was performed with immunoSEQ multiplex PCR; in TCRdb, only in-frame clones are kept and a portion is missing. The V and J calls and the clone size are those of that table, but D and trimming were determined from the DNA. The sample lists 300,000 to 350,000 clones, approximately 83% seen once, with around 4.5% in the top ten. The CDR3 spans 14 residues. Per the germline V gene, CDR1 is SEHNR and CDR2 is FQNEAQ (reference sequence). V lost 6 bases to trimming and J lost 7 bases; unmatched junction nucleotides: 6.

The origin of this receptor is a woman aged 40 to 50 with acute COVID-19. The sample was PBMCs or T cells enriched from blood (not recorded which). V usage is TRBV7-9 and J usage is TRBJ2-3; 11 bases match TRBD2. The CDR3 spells CASRPASGRYTQYF. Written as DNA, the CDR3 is TGTGCCAGCAGGCCGGCTAGCGGGAGGTATACGCAGTATTTT.